One sample yielded the 22 T cell receptor beta chains listed below, sequenced in a study of T-cell reconstitution after alpha-beta-depleted transplantation in children. The authors prepared the TCRbeta library with unique molecular identifiers. TCRdb used MiXCR to reprocess the PCR reads, holding one entry per CDR3 protein. The sample consists of 300,000 to 350,000 distinct CDR3 sequences, under 20% of them appearing once. The specimen comprised PBMCs, mostly from graft donor cells, sampled 360 days after TCRalphabeta/CD19-depleted stem cell transplant. Every receptor here comes from a male patient between 2 and 15 years old who had a stem cell transplant for acute lymphoblastic leukemia, so the T cells may come from the graft donor.

There are a few counts of this clonotype. The chain carries TRBV6-2 or TRBV6-3 and TRBJ1-1; TRBD1 aligns across 9 bases. Trimming took 6 bases from V and 1 from J; bases not matched to a gene: 6. The CDR3 loop spans 15 amino acids. Per the germline V gene, CDR1 is MNHEY and CDR2 is SVGEGT. The CDR3 sequence is CASRTGGRRNTEAFF. The CDR3 DNA follows: TGTGCCAGCAGAACAGGGGGCAGGAGGAACACTGAAGCTTTCTTT.

The chain links TRBV6-5 to TRBJ2-1; D possibly corresponds to TRBD2 (6 bases). This CDR3 is 17 amino acids long. V lost 6 bases and J lost 2, with 20 bases in between. The germline V gene has CDR1 MNHEY and CDR2 SVGAGI. The CDR3 protein is CASSYKPYGGTYNEQFF. The CDR3 region has the DNA TGTGCCAGCAGCTATAAGCCCTATGGCGGGACCTACAATGAGCAGTTCTTC.

The rearrangement uses TRBV9 and TRBJ2-1, with D unclear. V gave up 2 bases and J gave up 8 bases, with 17 bases separating them. Germline CDR1 and CDR2: SGDLS and YYNGEE. This CDR3 comprises 15 residues. This CDR3 is CASSVIWAPGDEQFF. Here the CDR3 DNA reads TGTGCCAGCAGCGTTATTTGGGCCCCAGGCGATGAGCAGTTCTTC.

This clonotype came up a few times. This chain joins TRBV19 and TRBJ2-6; tentatively, D is TRBD2 (6 bases). CDR1 and CDR2 (germline): LNHDA, SQIVND (reference sequence). Trimming cost V 3 bases and J 12 bases, with 9 bases left between them. This CDR3 has 12 residues. The chain's CDR3 is CASSIGGPVLTF. The CDR3 DNA reads TGTGCCAGTAGTATCGGAGGGCCCGTCCTGACTTTC.

The chain employs TRBV6-2 or TRBV6-3 and TRBJ1-4; the match to TRBD1 covers 10 bases. The length of the CDR3 is 15 residues. The trim removed 8 bases at V and 6 bases at J, leaving 9 bases unmatched. In germline, CDR1 is MNHEY, CDR2 SVGEGT. As DNA, the CDR3 is TGTGCCAGCTCCGCCACGGGGACAGGGGATGAAAAACTGTTTTTT. Its translation: CASSATGTGDEKLFF.

Notes on this clonotype: Because the CDR3 is missing its conserved closing phenylalanine or tryptophan, this is likely a read error. The DNA of the CDR3 is TGCGCCAGCAGCCGGGCAGCAGGTGAAGCTTTCTGT. Its protein is CASSRAAGEAFC. The J gene is TRBJ1-1, the V gene TRBV4-3; no definite D call. Germline values: CDR1 LGHNA, CDR2 YSLEER. V shed 4 bases and J shed 7 bases, with 10 bases lying between them. This CDR3 has 12 amino acids.

This clonotype was recorded a few times. The rearrangement uses TRBV21-1 and TRBJ2-3; TRBD1, the table's D call, lacks a check against the DNA. TRBV21-1 is marked as a pseudogene. The CDR3 is 18 residues long. CDR3 sequence: CASSKEDFNYPTGDTQYF. CDR3 DNA sequence: TGTGCCAGCAGCAAAGAGGACTTTAACTATCCGACAGGGGATACGCAGTATTTT.

This clonotype was picked up a small number of times. This chain uses TRBV7-2 with TRBJ2-4; D not resolved. CDR3 length equals 16 residues. The germline gives CDR1 SGHTA, CDR2 FQGNSA. Trimming cost V 1 base and J 0 bases, with 10 bases left between them. CDR3 sequence reads: CASSLGAGVAKNIQYF. The CDR3 nucleotides are TGTGCCAGCAGCTTAGGGGCTGGAGTAGCCAAAAACATTCAGTACTTC.

The rearrangement links TRBV9 to TRBJ2-6; D is undetermined. V lost 4 bases to trimming and J lost 2 bases, with 7 bases between them. Germline V CDR1 and CDR2: SGDLS, YYNGEE. This CDR3 region has 14 residues. CDR3 loop: CASSSPTGANVLTF. CDR3 DNA: TGTGCCAGCAGCTCACCAACTGGGGCCAACGTCCTGACTTTC.

This chain connects TRBV28 to TRBJ2-1; 11 bases align to TRBD2. The V and J ends lost 7 bases and 9 bases, in that order; junction bases with no gene match: 11. CDR1 is MDHEN and CDR2 is SYDVKM in the germline V gene. This CDR3 spans 15 amino acids. The DNA of the CDR3 is TGTGCCAGCAACCTTAGCGGGAGGGGTTCCAGTGAGCAGTTCTTC. Encoded protein: CASNLSGRGSSEQFF.

This clonotype was found many times. The chain is built from TRBV12-3 or TRBV12-4 and TRBJ2-3; no clear D. Trimming pared 3 bases from V and 4 bases from J, leaving 11 bases between. The CDR3 is 14 residues long. The CDR3 sequence is CASSFGRRADTQYF. The CDR3 DNA follows: TGTGCCAGCAGTTTCGGCAGACGGGCAGATACGCAGTATTTT.

A few counts support this clonotype. This chain joins TRBV30 and TRBJ1-1; 8 bases are a match to TRBD1. Germline CDR1 GTSNPN, CDR2 SVGIG (reference sequence). V gave up 1 base and J gave up 4 bases; unmatched junction bases: 2. This CDR3 spans 13 amino acids. CDR3 DNA: TGTGCCTGGAGTGCCGACAGGGGCACTGAAGCTTTCTTT. Amino acids: CAWSADRGTEAFF.

This clonotype was found many times. The chain couples TRBV12-3 or TRBV12-4 to TRBJ2-1, with TRBD1 as a possible D gene (6 bases). V lost 6 bases to trimming and J lost 0 bases, with 15 bases between them. CDR3 length: 16 amino acids. CDR3 DNA sequence: TGTGCCAGCAGCCCAAAAGGGGGATCCTCCTACAATGAGCAGTTCTTC. Encoded protein: CASSPKGGSSYNEQFF.

This clonotype was recorded a few times. Its ends do not fully match the called genes, so a read error is possible. V usage is TRBV7-9 and J usage is TRBJ2-1, with 9 bases that match TRBD2. The CDR3 contains 12 residues. CDR1 is SEHNR, CDR2 FQNEAQ, per germline (reference sequence). CDR3 nucleotide sequence: TGTGCCAGCAGCCTCGGACTAGCGCGGCTTGTCTTC. Translating gives CASSLGLARLVF.

This clonotype was observed many times. V and J are TRBV28 and TRBJ2-1; 8 nucleotides agree with TRBD2. The germline gives CDR1 MDHEN, CDR2 SYDVKM. The junction had 13 bases not matched to a gene; V was cut back by 2 bases and J by 4 bases. The CDR3 runs to 18 residues. In nucleotides, the CDR3 is TGTGCCAGCAGTTTACCAAGGGTGGGGCTAGCGGGTTACAATGAGCAGTTCTTC. Translating it yields CASSLPRVGLAGYNEQFF.

V usage is TRBV20-1 and J usage is TRBJ2-1, with 9 bases fitting TRBD2. The ends lost 3 bases at V and 5 bases at J; junction bases unmatched: 8. The CDR3 contains 15 residues. CDR1 DFQATT and CDR2 SNEGSKA come from the germline V gene (reference sequence). The DNA of the CDR3 is TGCAGTGCTAGGGTCCTCGGACTAGCGCACAATGAGCAGTTCTTC. Amino acid sequence: CSARVLGLAHNEQFF.

The V and J genes are TRBV4-3 and TRBJ2-1; tentatively, D is TRBD2 (6 bases). The germline gives CDR1 LGHNA, CDR2 YSLEER. This CDR3 contains 15 residues. With 0 bases removed from V and 5 bases from J, the gap between germline ends came to 11 bases. CDR3 in DNA: TGCGCCAGCAGCCAAGATCACTCGGGGGACAATGAGCAGTTCTTC. Its protein product is CASSQDHSGDNEQFF.

The rearrangement joins TRBV5-1 to TRBJ2-1; 11 nucleotides align to TRBD2. This CDR3 is 14 amino acids long. Unmatched junction bases numbered 7, after V lost 4 bases and J lost 10 bases. Germline loops: CDR1 SGHRS, CDR2 YFSETQ. The CDR3, as DNA: TGCGCCAGCAGCGGGATACTAGCGGGAGTAGAGCAGTTCTTC. This sequence encodes CASSGILAGVEQFF.

The CDR3 DNA reads TGTGCCAGCAGTGGGTGGCCGGGCGCGGTTGAGCAGTACTTC. This sequence encodes CASSGWPGAVEQYF. This rearrangement joins TRBV25-1 to TRBJ2-7; D unresolved. The V end was cut by 4 bases, the J end by 7 bases, with 17 bases between. The CDR3 covers 14 residues. Per the germline V gene, CDR1 is MGHDK and CDR2 is SYGVNS.

The chain joins TRBV24-1 to TRBJ2-3, with 10 positions matching TRBD1. V gave up 2 bases and J gave up 5 bases; unmatched junction bases: 3. This CDR3 has 15 residues. Germline values: CDR1 KGHDR, CDR2 SFDVKD. CDR3 sequence reads: CATSDYGTGEDTQYF. CDR3 nucleotide sequence: TGTGCCACCAGTGATTACGGGACAGGGGAAGATACGCAGTATTTT.

This clonotype was counted a few times. The chain employs TRBV15 and TRBJ2-4; D possibly uses TRBD1 or TRBD2 (5 bases each). CDR1 is LNHNV and CDR2 is YYDKDF in the germline V gene (reference sequence). The CDR3 runs to 15 residues. Trimming cost V 5 bases and J 0 bases, with 11 bases left between them. CDR3: CATSQGPLAKNIQYF. Written as DNA, the CDR3 is TGTGCCACCAGCCAGGGACCTCTAGCCAAAAACATTCAGTACTTC.

This clonotype was recorded many times. V gene TRBV4-3 combines with J gene TRBJ2-5; tentatively, D is TRBD1 or TRBD2 (5 bases each). The V gene lost 3 bases and the J gene lost 1 base, with 12 bases spanning the gap. The length of the CDR3 is 15 residues. Germline-derived CDR1 and CDR2 are LGHNA and YSLEER. The DNA of the CDR3 is TGCGCCAGCAGCCAGGGACCGTCGTTCCAAGAGACCCAGTACTTC. Translating gives CASSQGPSFQETQYF.